A selection of T cell receptor beta chains follows, all from one sample in a study of blood T cell repertoires in COVID-19. Profiled with immunoSEQ multiplex PCR; TCRdb holds only in-frame clones, not every one. This table has approximately 190,000 clones, about 88% appearing once. Sequenced: peripheral blood. These receptors came from a man aged 25 to 40 with active or convalescent COVID-19. CDR3s include the opening cysteine and the closing phenylalanine or tryptophan. D genes are given only for firm matches. Some rows mark clone size as missing; the rest say once, few, many or name a class of expanded clone.

size: once; D: -; V: TRBV6-2/TRBV6-3; J: TRBJ2-7; CDR3: CASSQQVYEQYF; DNA: TGTGCCAGCAGTCAACAGGTTTACGAGCAGTACTTC
size: -; D: -; V: TRBV5-1; J: TRBJ2-7; CDR3: CASSLGSLGEQYF; DNA: TGCGCCAGCAGCTTGGGGTCCCTCGGCGAGCAGTACTTC
size: -; D: -; V: TRBV12-3/TRBV12-4; J: TRBJ1-5; CDR3: CASNQGIGPQHF; DNA: TGTGCCAGCAATCAGGGGATTGGGCCCCAGCATTTT
size: -; D: -; V: TRBV18; J: TRBJ1-1; CDR3: CASSLGLMNTEAFF; DNA: TGTGCCAGCTCACTCGGTCTCATGAACACTGAAGCTTTCTTT
size: -; D: -; V: TRBV5-5; J: TRBJ2-3; CDR3: CASSLSPLSGPDTQYF; DNA: TGTGCCAGCAGCTTAAGTCCGTTATCAGGTCCAGATACGCAGTATTTT
size: once; D: -; V: TRBV19; J: TRBJ1-3; CDR3: CASKSGQKVNTIYF; DNA: TGTGCCAGTAAGTCCGGACAAAAAGTGAACACCATATATTTT
size: -; D: -; V: TRBV11-3; J: TRBJ2-1; CDR3: CASSPGPGRGFPNEQFF; DNA: TGTGCCAGCAGCCCCGGCCCGGGGCGGGGCTTCCCCAATGAGCAGTTCTTC
size: -; D: -; V: TRBV11-2; J: TRBJ2-4; CDR3: CASSDRRLAKNIQYF; DNA: TGTGCCAGCAGCGATCGGCGGTTAGCCAAAAACATTCAGTACTTC
size: -; D: -; V: TRBV7-9; J: TRBJ1-1; CDR3: CASSLGEMNTEAFF; DNA: TGTGCCAGCAGCTTAGGAGAGATGAACACTGAAGCTTTCTTT
size: -; D: TRBD1; V: TRBV7-8; J: TRBJ2-5; CDR3: CASSKGQLQETQYF; DNA: TGTGCCAGCAGCAAGGGACAGCTACAAGAGACCCAGTACTTC
size: -; D: TRBD1; V: TRBV6-6; J: TRBJ1-4; CDR3: CASSQTGGWEKLFF; DNA: TGTGCCAGCAGTCAAACAGGGGGTTGGGAAAAACTGTTTTTT
size: many; D: -; V: TRBV3-1/TRBV3-2; J: TRBJ2-1; CDR3: CASCSSAGEQFF; DNA: TGTGCCAGCTGCTCGTCAGCAGGTGAGCAGTTCTTC
size: -; D: -; V: TRBV19; J: TRBJ1-2; CDR3: CASTRGDYGYTF; DNA: TGTGCCAGTACGAGAGGAGACTATGGCTACACCTTC
size: -; D: -; V: TRBV27; J: TRBJ1-6; CDR3: CASSSSSGFSPLHF; DNA: TGTGCCAGCAGTAGCTCAAGCGGGTTCTCACCCCTCCACTTT
size: once; D: -; V: TRBV5-1; J: TRBJ2-1; CDR3: CASNGYDREGGNEQFF; DNA: TGCGCCAGCAACGGGTACGATAGGGAGGGGGGAAATGAGCAGTTCTTC
size: few; D: -; V: TRBV5-6; J: TRBJ1-2; CDR3: CASSQTGYGYTF; DNA: TGTGCCAGCAGCCAGACAGGCTATGGCTACACCTTC
size: -; D: TRBD1; V: TRBV5-1; J: TRBJ2-5; CDR3: CASSLGTGAEKTQYF; DNA: TGCGCCAGCAGCTTGGGGACAGGGGCCGAAAAGACCCAGTACTTC
size: -; D: -; V: TRBV6-5; J: TRBJ1-4; CDR3: CASVAGVWEKLFF; DNA: TGTGCCTCTGTAGCAGGGGTTTGGGAAAAACTGTTTTTT
size: -; D: -; V: TRBV6-5; J: TRBJ1-1; CDR3: CASSEETEAFF; DNA: TGTGCCAGCAGCGAGGAAACTGAAGCTTTCTTT
size: -; D: -; V: TRBV10-1; J: TRBJ2-7; CDR3: CASCRGGHEQYF; DNA: TGCGCCAGCTGCCGGGGAGGCCACGAGCAGTACTTC
size: -; D: TRBD1; V: TRBV5-1; J: TRBJ2-2; CDR3: CASSFGTGANTGELFF; DNA: TGCGCCAGCAGCTTTGGGACAGGGGCAAACACCGGGGAGCTGTTTTTT
size: -; D: -; V: TRBV5-1; J: TRBJ1-1; CDR3: CASSLGAGNTEAFF; DNA: TGCGCCAGCAGCTTGGGAGCGGGGAACACTGAAGCTTTCTTT
size: -; D: -; V: TRBV19; J: TRBJ1-6; CDR3: CASNNRLEGLSPLHF; DNA: TGTGCCAGTAATAACAGGTTGGAAGGCCTATCACCCCTCCACTTT
size: -; D: TRBD1; V: TRBV5-1; J: TRBJ1-2; CDR3: CASSPGQGVGYGYTF; DNA: TGCGCCAGCAGCCCAGGACAGGGAGTTGGGTATGGCTACACCTTC
size: -; D: -; V: TRBV7-2; J: TRBJ1-2; CDR3: CASSLRHISYYGYTF; DNA: TGTGCCAGCAGCTTAAGACACATAAGTTACTATGGCTACACCTTC
size: -; D: TRBD2; V: TRBV24-1; J: TRBJ2-3; CDR3: CATAPRLAGDPKDTQYF; DNA: TGTGCCACCGCCCCCCGACTAGCGGGGGACCCTAAAGATACGCAGTATTTT
size: -; D: -; V: TRBV14; J: TRBJ2-3; CDR3: CASSQRVQSTDTQYF; DNA: TGTGCCAGCAGCCAAAGAGTACAGAGCACAGATACGCAGTATTTT
size: once; D: TRBD1; V: TRBV27; J: TRBJ2-7; CDR3: CASSLGQGVNEQYF; DNA: TGTGCCAGCAGTTTAGGACAGGGCGTAAACGAGCAGTACTTC
size: once; D: -; V: TRBV2; J: TRBJ1-1; CDR3: CAGARGTPEAFF; DNA: TGTGCCGGGGCCAGGGGCACCCCTGAAGCTTTCTTT
size: -; D: TRBD2; V: TRBV18; J: TRBJ2-1; CDR3: CASSPLGEGDREQFF; DNA: TGTGCCAGCTCACCACTGGGGGAGGGAGATAGAGAGCAGTTCTTC
size: -; D: TRBD2; V: TRBV4-3; J: TRBJ2-7; CDR3: CASSQDALAVGDRQYF; DNA: TGCGCCAGCAGCCAAGACGCACTAGCGGTTGGAGACAGGCAGTACTTC
size: -; D: TRBD1; V: TRBV7-2; J: TRBJ2-7; CDR3: CASSSPGQGPYEQYF; DNA: TGTGCCAGCAGCTCGCCGGGACAGGGGCCCTACGAGCAGTACTTC
size: -; D: TRBD2; V: TRBV19; J: TRBJ2-1; CDR3: CASSPGGASGRNEQFF; DNA: TGTGCCAGTAGTCCTGGCGGGGCTAGCGGGAGGAATGAGCAGTTCTTC
size: once; D: TRBD2; V: TRBV18; J: TRBJ2-3; CDR3: CASSPGLAGGPADTQYF; DNA: TGTGCCAGCTCACCAGGACTAGCGGGGGGGCCTGCAGATACGCAGTATTTT
size: -; D: TRBD1; V: TRBV12-3/TRBV12-4; J: TRBJ1-5; CDR3: CASSSTGGQPQHF; DNA: TGTGCCAGCAGTTCTACAGGGGGCCAGCCCCAGCATTTT
size: -; D: -; V: TRBV12-3/TRBV12-4; J: TRBJ1-2; CDR3: CASSLAQGRVNTF; DNA: TGTGCCAGCAGTTTAGCGCAGGGCAGGGTGAACACCTTC
size: -; D: TRBD2; V: TRBV19; J: TRBJ2-1; CDR3: CASSIRQGSGREGEQFF; DNA: TGTGCCAGTAGTATCCGACAGGGTAGCGGGAGGGAGGGTGAGCAGTTCTTC
size: -; D: TRBD1; V: TRBV7-9; J: TRBJ1-5; CDR3: CASSLQGAGQPQHF; DNA: TGTGCCAGCAGCTTGCAGGGGGCTGGACAGCCCCAGCATTTT
size: -; D: TRBD2; V: TRBV15; J: TRBJ2-1; CDR3: CATRLAGGQNEQFF; DNA: TGTGCCACCCGTTTGGCGGGGGGCCAAAATGAGCAGTTCTTC
size: -; D: -; V: TRBV6-5; J: TRBJ1-1; CDR3: CASNPGLATEAFF; DNA: TGTGCCAGCAATCCAGGGTTGGCCACTGAAGCTTTCTTT
size: once; D: -; V: TRBV6-5; J: TRBJ1-5; CDR3: CASSHGGAGNQPQHF; DNA: TGTGCCAGCAGCCACGGGGGGGCTGGCAATCAGCCCCAGCATTTT
size: -; D: -; V: TRBV29-1; J: TRBJ1-1; CDR3: CSLVWGDRAFF; DNA: TGCAGCCTAGTGTGGGGGGATCGAGCTTTCTTT
size: -; D: -; V: TRBV6-4; J: TRBJ1-5; CDR3: CASSDSSGGGQPQHF; DNA: TGTGCCAGCAGTGACTCATCGGGGGGCGGACAGCCCCAGCATTTT
size: -; D: -; V: TRBV6-4; J: TRBJ2-1; CDR3: CASSDRDSPNEQFF; DNA: TGTGCCAGCAGCGATAGGGACTCCCCGAATGAGCAGTTCTTC
size: -; D: TRBD1; V: TRBV28; J: TRBJ2-1; CDR3: CASSLGTGYNEQFF; DNA: TGTGCCAGCAGTTTGGGGACAGGGTATAATGAGCAGTTCTTC
size: once; D: TRBD1; V: TRBV19; J: TRBJ1-3; CDR3: CATSLDRGNTIYF; DNA: TGTGCCACCTCTTTGGACAGGGGAAACACCATATATTTT
size: -; D: -; V: TRBV6-5; J: TRBJ2-7; CDR3: CASRGRTYEQYF; DNA: TGTGCCAGCAGGGGGCGGACCTACGAGCAGTACTTC
size: few; D: -; V: TRBV24-1; J: TRBJ2-3; CDR3: CATSDFGPTDTQYF; DNA: TGTGCCACCAGTGATTTTGGCCCCACAGATACGCAGTATTTT
size: -; D: TRBD1; V: TRBV3-1/TRBV3-2; J: TRBJ1-4; CDR3: CASSQTQGVYEKLFF; DNA: TGTGCCAGCAGCCAGACGCAGGGGGTTTATGAAAAACTGTTTTTT
size: -; D: TRBD1; V: TRBV5-8; J: TRBJ1-1; CDR3: CASSLVPGQGGRGTEAFF; DNA: TGTGCCAGCAGCCTCGTCCCGGGACAGGGGGGGCGGGGGACTGAAGCTTTCTTT
size: -; D: -; V: TRBV24-1; J: TRBJ1-2; CDR3: CATSDLNSYGYTF; DNA: TGTGCCACCAGTGATTTGAACAGCTATGGCTACACCTTC
size: -; D: -; V: TRBV3-1/TRBV3-2; J: TRBJ1-1; CDR3: CASSQDPRGNTEAFF; DNA: TGTGCCAGCAGCCAAGACCCCAGGGGTAACACTGAAGCTTTCTTT
size: -; D: -; V: TRBV6-5; J: TRBJ2-5; CDR3: CASREGASQETQYF; DNA: TGTGCCAGCAGGGAGGGGGCCAGTCAAGAGACCCAGTACTTC
size: -; D: TRBD2; V: TRBV4-1; J: TRBJ2-5; CDR3: CASSQDRGSGQETQYF; DNA: TGCGCCAGCAGCCAAGATCGCGGGAGTGGGCAAGAGACCCAGTACTTC